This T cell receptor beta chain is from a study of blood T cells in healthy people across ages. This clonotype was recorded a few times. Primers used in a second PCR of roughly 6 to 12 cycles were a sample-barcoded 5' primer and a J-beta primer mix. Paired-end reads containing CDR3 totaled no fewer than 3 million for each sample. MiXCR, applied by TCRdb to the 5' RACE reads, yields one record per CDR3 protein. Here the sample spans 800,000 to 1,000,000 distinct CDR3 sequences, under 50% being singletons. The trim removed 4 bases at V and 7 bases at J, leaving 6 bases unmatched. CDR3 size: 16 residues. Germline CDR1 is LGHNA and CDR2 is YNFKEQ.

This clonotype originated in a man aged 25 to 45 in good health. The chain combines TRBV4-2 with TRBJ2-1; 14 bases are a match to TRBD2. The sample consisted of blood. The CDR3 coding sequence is TGTGCCAGCAGCCTGACTAGCGGGGGGGCCTGGAATGAGCAGTTCTTC. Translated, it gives CASSLTSGGAWNEQFF.